The 30 T cell receptor beta chains listed next were all sequenced from one sample in a study of blood T cell repertoires in COVID-19. Clones were sequenced by immunoSEQ multiplex PCR, and TCRdb holds only the in-frame ones, with some missing. Of about half a million clones in the sample, 89% were seen once. What was sequenced was peripheral blood. All receptors come from a man aged 18 to 29 with COVID-19, enrolled during active disease.

The chain recombines TRBV20-1 with TRBJ1-2; D remains unclear. Trimming removed 6 bases from V and 4 bases from J, with 9 bases in between. The CDR3 consists of 11 residues. Germline lookup yields CDR1 DFQATT and CDR2 SNEGSKA (reference sequence). The CDR3: CSAIAGYGYTF. The CDR3 DNA sequence: TGCAGTGCCATCGCAGGCTATGGCTACACCTTC.

This rearrangement joins TRBV3-1 (or the pseudogene TRBV3-2) to TRBJ2-5; no firm D call. CDR1 is LGHDT and CDR2 is YNNKEL in the germline V gene (reference sequence). This CDR3 spans 15 amino acids. Trimming stripped 4 bases from V and 0 bases from J, with 12 bases between. The CDR3 here is CASSPPRAYQETQYF. The CDR3 nucleotides read TGTGCCAGCAGCCCTCCGCGAGCGTACCAAGAGACCCAGTACTTC.

This chain uses TRBV10-3 with TRBJ2-3; 9 bases agree with TRBD2. The CDR3 extends over 16 amino acids. After removal of 9 bases from V and 5 bases from J, the junction contained 15 bases not matched to a gene. Germline CDR1 is ENHRY and CDR2 is SYGVKD. CDR3 in DNA: TGTGCCATTGGGGTCGCCGCGGGGGGGCCAGAAGATACGCAGTATTTT. This gives the protein CAIGVAAGGPEDTQYF.

This chain uses TRBV3-1 (or the pseudogene TRBV3-2) with TRBJ2-5; D is perhaps TRBD2 (6 bases). CDR1 LGHDT and CDR2 YNNKEL come from the germline V gene (reference sequence). Trimming shortened V by 1 base and J by 2 bases, and 17 bases separated the two germline ends. This CDR3 has 17 residues. CDR3 sequence: CASSQVGGAPSQETQYF. CDR3 DNA: TGTGCCAGCAGCCAAGTTGGAGGGGCACCATCTCAAGAGACCCAGTACTTC.

V gene TRBV10-2 combines with J gene TRBJ2-3, with 7 bases lining up with TRBD1. The J segment lost 2 bases and the V segment lost 5 bases, leaving 4 bases of the junction unmatched. Germline CDR1 and CDR2: WSHSY and SAAADI. CDR3 length: 14 residues. In DNA, the CDR3 is TGCGCCAGCAGTAGACAGGGATACACAGATACGCAGTATTTT. Translation: CASSRQGYTDTQYF.

This clone was recorded only once. The chain employs TRBV19 and TRBJ1-5; TRBD1 might be the D (5 bases). V lost 1 base and J 4 bases, leaving 14 bases between the germline ends. Germline values: CDR1 LNHDA, CDR2 SQIVND (reference sequence). The CDR3 is 16 amino acids. The CDR3, as DNA: TGTGCCAGTAGTATAGTTGGGGGGGGAGGGAATCAGCCCCAGCATTTT. Its protein is CASSIVGGGGNQPQHF.

The chain couples TRBV19 to TRBJ1-5; D is unresolved. V shed 7 bases and J shed 4 bases, with 11 bases lying between them. Germline assignment: CDR1 LNHDA and CDR2 SQIVND (reference sequence). CDR3 length equals 13 residues. The CDR3 DNA reads TGTGCCAGTACCCTTATAGCGAATCAGCCCCAGCATTTT. Its translation is CASTLIANQPQHF.

This clone came up a few times. Within the sample, other DNA sequences also encode this same CDR3. This rearrangement joins TRBV4-1 to TRBJ2-7; possibly TRBD1 for D (6 bases). Germline assignment: CDR1 MGHRA and CDR2 YSYEKL. CDR3 length equals 13 residues. V was clipped by 4 bases and J by 5 bases, with 12 bases between them. CDR3 residues: CASSLGTLDEQYF. For the CDR3, the DNA is TGCGCCAGCAGCCTCGGGACATTAGACGAGCAGTACTTC.

This clone came up once. Other DNA sequences within the sample encode an identical CDR3. The chain combines TRBV18 with TRBJ2-5; the D is unclear. There are 12 residues in the CDR3. V dropped 6 bases and J dropped 0 bases, with 5 bases sitting between them. Germline CDR1 and CDR2: KGHSH and LQKENI. CDR3 amino acids: CASSSYQETQYF. CDR3 nucleotides: TGTGCCAGCTCCTCGTACCAAGAGACCCAGTACTTC. The full variable domain, with the rest looked up from reference TRBV18 and TRBJ2-5, is NAGVMQNPRHLVRRRGQEARLRCSPMKGHSHVYWYRQLPEEGLKFMVYLQKENIIDESGMPKERFSAEFPKEGPSILRIQQVVRGDSAAYFCASSSYQETQYFGPGTRLLVL.

The J gene is TRBJ2-1, the V gene TRBV7-3; 7 bases agree with TRBD2. This CDR3 region has 14 residues. The junction had 9 bases not matched to a gene; V was cut back by 8 bases and J by 5 bases. Germline-derived CDR1 and CDR2 are SGHTA and FQGTGA. The chain's CDR3 is CASSPGRVDNEQFF. Here the CDR3 DNA reads TGTGCCAGCTCACCGGGGAGGGTGGACAATGAGCAGTTCTTC.

This chain connects TRBV27 to TRBJ2-7, with 9 bases matching TRBD1. The CDR3 loop spans 14 amino acids. In germline, CDR1 is MNHEY, CDR2 SMNVEV (reference sequence). V lost 4 bases to trimming and J lost 3 bases; unmatched junction nucleotides: 4. CDR3 sequence: CASSSGQGLYEQYF. CDR3 sequence (DNA): TGTGCCAGCAGTTCGGGACAGGGCCTCTACGAGCAGTACTTC.

The chain links TRBV27 to TRBJ2-7; 11 nucleotides match TRBD2. This CDR3 comprises 15 residues. The junction had 10 bases not matched to a gene; V was cut back by 6 bases and J by 6 bases. The germline V gene encodes CDR1 MNHEY and CDR2 SMNVEV (reference sequence). In DNA form, the CDR3 reads TGTGCCAGCAGCCTAGCGGGGGGTTGGGGGATCGAGCAGTACTTC. Its protein product is CASSLAGGWGIEQYF.

V gene TRBV30 combines with J gene TRBJ2-7; the D gene is possibly TRBD1 (6 bases). This CDR3 comprises 13 residues. Germline CDR1 reads GTSNPN; CDR2 reads SVGIG (reference sequence). V dropped 0 bases and J dropped 5 bases, with 11 bases sitting between them. CDR3 coding DNA: TGTGCCTGGAGTGTAGGGACAAACAACGAGCAGTACTTC. Translated, it gives CAWSVGTNNEQYF.

V is TRBV10-3 and J is TRBJ2-5; D is undetermined. Trimming pared 10 bases from V and 7 bases from J, leaving 22 bases between. This CDR3 is built from 14 residues. Germline CDR1 and CDR2: ENHRY and SYGVKD. CDR3 coding DNA: TGTGCCACTCGACCACCGCGTCGCCCGGGGACCCAGTACTTC. Translating gives CATRPPRRPGTQYF.

The genes are TRBV28 and TRBJ2-1; 14 nucleotides line up with TRBD2. The junction had 11 bases not matched to a gene; V was cut back by 7 bases and J by 0 bases. The CDR3 spans 19 residues. Germline assignment: CDR1 MDHEN and CDR2 SYDVKM. CDR3 loop: CASKSRTSGRLSSYNEQFF. The CDR3 nucleotides read TGTGCCAGCAAGTCCAGGACTAGCGGGAGGCTCAGCTCCTACAATGAGCAGTTCTTC.

The chain carries TRBV15 and TRBJ1-5; D gene unclear. The CDR3 spans 15 residues. Germline V CDR1 and CDR2: LNHNV, YYDKDF (reference sequence). With 0 bases removed from V and 5 bases from J, the gap between germline ends came to 11 bases. CDR3 in DNA: TGTGCCACCAGCAGAGATAACTCGATCTATCAGCCCCAGCATTTT. Translated: CATSRDNSIYQPQHF.

V is TRBV5-4 and J is TRBJ2-1; maybe TRBD2 (6 bases). This CDR3 region has 11 residues. Trimming shortened V by 7 bases and J by 8 bases, and 10 bases separated the two germline ends. Germline CDR1 SGHNT, CDR2 YYREEE (reference sequence). CDR3 in amino acids: CASGGIDEQFF. The CDR3, as DNA: TGTGCCAGCGGGGGGATCGATGAGCAGTTCTTC.

This clone has just one count. V usage is TRBV5-6 and J usage is TRBJ2-5, with TRBD1 matching 8 bases. Germline V gene sequence: CDR1 SGHDT, CDR2 YYEEEE. This CDR3 is built from 19 residues. After removal of 1 base from V and 6 bases from J, the junction contained 20 bases not matched to a gene. The chain's CDR3 is CASSLWLGVWQGARKTQYF. CDR3 DNA: TGTGCCAGCAGCTTGTGGCTGGGGGTATGGCAGGGGGCAAGGAAGACCCAGTACTTC.

This clone has more than one count but fewer than ten. The gene calls are TRBV23-1 and TRBJ2-1, with D hard to call. TRBV23-1 is an ORF; its function is uncertain. This CDR3 contains 16 residues. The V gene lost 4 bases and the J gene lost 0 bases, with 13 bases spanning the gap. This CDR3 reads CASSRSGFPSYNEQFF. The CDR3 region has the DNA TGCGCCAGCAGTCGCTCAGGATTTCCCTCCTACAATGAGCAGTTCTTC.

V and J are TRBV11-2 and TRBJ2-3, with 7 bases that match TRBD2. The CDR3 loop spans 15 amino acids. V gave up 7 bases and J gave up 3 bases; unmatched junction bases: 10. The germline V gene has CDR1 SGHAT and CDR2 FQNNGV. Written as DNA, the CDR3 is TGTGCCAGCACCTTCGAGGGGAGGGAGACAGATACGCAGTATTTT. Its translation is CASTFEGRETDTQYF. Together with reference TRBV11-2 and TRBJ2-3, the CDR3 gives the full variable domain: EAGVAQSPRYKIIEKRQSVAFWCNPISGHATLYWYQQILGQGPKLLIQFQNNGVVDDSQLPKDRFSAERLKGVDSTLKIQPAKLEDSAVYLCASTFEGRETDTQYFGPGTRLTVL.

The J gene is TRBJ1-3, the V gene TRBV25-1, with unresolved D. V was shortened by 5 bases and J by 4 bases, with 12 bases between the two germline ends. Germline V gene sequence: CDR1 MGHDK, CDR2 SYGVNS. The CDR3 length is 14 residues. In nucleotides, the CDR3 is TGTGCCAGCAGTACCCCGGGAAGCGGAAACACCATATATTTT. This sequence encodes CASSTPGSGNTIYF.

As to this clone: In the same sample, other DNA sequences code for this CDR3. This chain connects TRBV28 to TRBJ2-7; 8 bases map to TRBD1. The J segment lost 4 bases and the V segment lost 4 bases, leaving 6 bases of the junction unmatched. Germline V gene lookup returns CDR1 MDHEN and CDR2 SYDVKM. CDR3 length: 14 amino acids. The CDR3 nucleotides read TGTGCCAGCAGTTCCAGACAGGGGAGGTACGAGCAGTACTTC. Its protein product is CASSSRQGRYEQYF.

This rearrangement joins TRBV5-5 to TRBJ2-7, with 9 bases that match TRBD1. The CDR3 spans 15 residues. V dropped 2 bases and J dropped 2; count of bases not matched to a gene: 5. CDR1 and CDR2 from the germline V gene are SGHKS and YYEKEE (reference sequence). CDR3 region: CASSFTGQGTYEQYF. The CDR3 DNA reads TGTGCCAGCAGCTTTACCGGACAGGGGACCTACGAGCAGTACTTC.

The chain has TRBV18 and TRBJ2-1; D might be TRBD1 (5 bases). Germline V gives CDR1 KGHSH, CDR2 LQKENI. The CDR3 length is 13 residues. With 3 bases removed from V and 9 bases from J, the gap between germline ends came to 12 bases. The CDR3 coding sequence is TGTGCCAGCTCACCGCTCAGGGATGGTGAGCAGTTCTTC. Its protein is CASSPLRDGEQFF.

The chain carries TRBV4-2 and TRBJ1-3; D is uncertain. Trimming pared 0 bases from V and 0 bases from J, leaving 12 bases between. The germline V gene encodes CDR1 LGHNA and CDR2 YNFKEQ. The CDR3 runs to 17 residues. This chain's CDR3 is CASSQDPGRNSGNTIYF. In DNA form, the CDR3 reads TGTGCCAGCAGCCAAGATCCTGGCAGAAACTCTGGAAACACCATATATTTT.

The J gene is TRBJ1-6, the V gene TRBV9, with TRBD1 matching over 7 bases. V shed 4 bases, J shed 0 bases, and the junction held 19 bases outside the gene matches. The CDR3 extends over 21 amino acids. Germline V CDR1 and CDR2: SGDLS, YYNGEE. CDR3 nucleotides: TGTGCCAGCAGCCTCCAGACTTATTGGACAGGCTTTAGCTCCTATAATTCACCCCTCCACTTT. This codes for CASSLQTYWTGFSSYNSPLHF.

Only one count was recorded for this clone. V gene TRBV7-9 combines with J gene TRBJ1-2, with 8 bases fitting TRBD1. With 5 bases clipped from V and 2 bases from J, the junction kept 7 bases outside the gene matches. Germline V CDR1 and CDR2: SEHNR, FQNEAQ (reference sequence). The CDR3 is 15 amino acids. CDR3 sequence (DNA): TGTGCCAGCAGCCCTCGGACAGGGTACAACTATGGCTACACCTTC. Residues: CASSPRTGYNYGYTF.

The chain employs TRBV5-4 and TRBJ2-2, with D maybe TRBD2 (6 bases). From germline, CDR1 is SGHNT and CDR2 YYREEE (reference sequence). Between the trimmed V and J ends, which lost 1 base and 6 bases, there was a span of 7 bases. This CDR3 spans 13 amino acids. For the CDR3, the DNA is TGTGCCAGCAGCTTGTCGGGGGCCGGGGAGCTGTTTTTT. Translated: CASSLSGAGELFF.

The genes are TRBV6-5 and TRBJ2-7, with TRBD1 identical over 7 bases. Trimming cost V 10 bases and J 3 bases; bases outside gene matches: 15. CDR3 length equals 15 residues. Germline-derived CDR1 and CDR2 are MNHEY and SVGAGI. This chain's CDR3 is CATTRADRAGYEQYF. CDR3 DNA: TGTGCCACTACTAGAGCTGACAGGGCCGGCTACGAGCAGTACTTC.

The V and J genes are TRBV7-3 and TRBJ2-1, with no clear D. The V and J ends lost 2 bases and 5 bases respectively, with 4 bases between them. Germline CDR1 is SGHTA and CDR2 is FQGTGA. The CDR3 is 12 residues long. CDR3: CASSLSNNEQFF. Written as DNA, the CDR3 is TGTGCCAGCAGCTTATCTAACAATGAGCAGTTCTTC.